This T cell receptor (beta chain) was obtained from a study of T cell responses to AZD1222 COVID-19 vaccine. On this clone: Its cognate antigen is unknown.

Assay: immunoSEQ multiplex PCR; the TCRdb copy retains only in-frame clones and omits some. This sample has some 48,000 clones, with 70% to 90% found just once. Study-wide points: After two AZD1222 doses, spike-specific TCR breadth and depth rose versus day 0.

The CDR3 length is 15 residues. The germline CDR1 and CDR2 sequences are MNHNS and SASEGT. The V gene lost 0 bases and the J gene lost 0 bases, with 9 bases spanning the gap. The chain carries TRBV6-1 and TRBJ2-7; D may be TRBD1 (6 bases). The origin of this receptor is an adult who received the AZD1222 COVID-19 vaccine. Sequencing was performed on peripheral blood, taken 28 days after the second AZD1222 dose. The CDR3 loop is CASSEALDSSYEQYF. In nucleotides, the CDR3 is TGTGCCAGCAGTGAAGCATTGGACAGCTCCTACGAGCAGTACTTC.